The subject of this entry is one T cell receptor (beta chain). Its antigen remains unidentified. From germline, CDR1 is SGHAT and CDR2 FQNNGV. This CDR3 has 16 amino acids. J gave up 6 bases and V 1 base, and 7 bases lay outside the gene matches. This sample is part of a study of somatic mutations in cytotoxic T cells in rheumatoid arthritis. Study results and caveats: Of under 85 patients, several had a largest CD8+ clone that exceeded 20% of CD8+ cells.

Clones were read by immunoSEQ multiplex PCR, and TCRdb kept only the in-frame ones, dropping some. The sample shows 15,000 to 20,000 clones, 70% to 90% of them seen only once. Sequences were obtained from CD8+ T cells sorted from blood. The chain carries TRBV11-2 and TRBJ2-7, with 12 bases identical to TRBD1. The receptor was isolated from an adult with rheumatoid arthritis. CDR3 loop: CASSLGPGQGAAEQYF. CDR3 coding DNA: TGTGCCAGCAGCTTAGGACCGGGACAGGGGGCGGCCGAGCAGTACTTC.